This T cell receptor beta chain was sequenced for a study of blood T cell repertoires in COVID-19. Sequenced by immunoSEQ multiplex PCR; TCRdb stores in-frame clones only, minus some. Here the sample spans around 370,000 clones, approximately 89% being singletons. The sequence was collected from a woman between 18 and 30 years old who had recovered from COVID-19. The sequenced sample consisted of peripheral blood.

CDR3 sequence reads: CASSHQDRDRAYGYTF. As DNA, the CDR3 is TGTGCCAGCAGTCACCAGGACCGGGACAGGGCCTATGGCTACACCTTC. The rearrangement uses TRBV7-9 and TRBJ1-2; 9 bases agree with TRBD1. CDR3 size: 16 residues. Trimming cost V 6 bases and J 4 bases; bases outside gene matches: 12. CDR1 and CDR2 from the germline V gene are SEHNR and FQNEAQ (reference sequence).